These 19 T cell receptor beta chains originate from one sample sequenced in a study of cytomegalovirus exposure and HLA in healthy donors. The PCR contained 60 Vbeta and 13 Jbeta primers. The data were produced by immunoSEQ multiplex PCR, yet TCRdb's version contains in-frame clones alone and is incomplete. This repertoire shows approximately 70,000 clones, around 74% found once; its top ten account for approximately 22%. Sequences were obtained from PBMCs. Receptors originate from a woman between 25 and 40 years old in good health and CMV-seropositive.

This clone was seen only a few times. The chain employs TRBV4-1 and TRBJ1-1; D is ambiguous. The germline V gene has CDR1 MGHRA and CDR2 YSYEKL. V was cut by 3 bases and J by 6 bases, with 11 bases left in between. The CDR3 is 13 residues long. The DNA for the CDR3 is TGCGCCAGCAGCCAGGGCTTTTCTTCTGAAGCTTTCTTT. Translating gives CASSQGFSSEAFF.

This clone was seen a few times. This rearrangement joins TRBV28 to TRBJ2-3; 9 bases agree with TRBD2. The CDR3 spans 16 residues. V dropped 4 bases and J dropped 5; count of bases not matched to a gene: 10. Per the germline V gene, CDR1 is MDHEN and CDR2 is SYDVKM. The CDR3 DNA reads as TGTGCCAGCAGTTCCATTAGCGGGAGTGTGAGAGATACGCAGTATTTT. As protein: CASSSISGSVRDTQYF.

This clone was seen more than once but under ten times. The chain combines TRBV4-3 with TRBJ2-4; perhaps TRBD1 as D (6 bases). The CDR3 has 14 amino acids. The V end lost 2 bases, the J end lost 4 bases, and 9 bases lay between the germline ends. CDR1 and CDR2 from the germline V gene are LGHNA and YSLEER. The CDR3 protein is CASSQLGAKNIQYF. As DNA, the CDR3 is TGCGCCAGCAGCCAACTGGGGGCGAAAAACATTCAGTACTTC.

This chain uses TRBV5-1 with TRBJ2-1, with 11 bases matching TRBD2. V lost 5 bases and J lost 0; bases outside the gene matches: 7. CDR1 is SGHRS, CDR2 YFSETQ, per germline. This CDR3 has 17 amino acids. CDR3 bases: TGCGCCAGCAGACTTAGCGGGAGGGCTAGCTCCTACAATGAGCAGTTCTTC. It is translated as CASRLSGRASSYNEQFF. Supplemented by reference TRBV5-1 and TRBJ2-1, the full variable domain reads KAGVTQTPRYLIKTRGQQVTLSCSPISGHRSVSWYQQTPGQGLQFLFEYFSETQRNKGNFPGRFSGRQFSNSRSEMNVSTLELGDSALYLCASRLSGRASSYNEQFFGPGTRLTVL.

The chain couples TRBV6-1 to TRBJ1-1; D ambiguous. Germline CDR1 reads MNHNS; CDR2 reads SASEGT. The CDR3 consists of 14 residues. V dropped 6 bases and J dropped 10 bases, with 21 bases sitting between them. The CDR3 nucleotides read TGTGCCAGCAGCGAGGGTCGCAAGGGTGTTGGAGCTTTCTTT. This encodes CASSEGRKGVGAFF.

Here the CDR3 reads CASSIHRVMNTEAFF. The CDR3 coding sequence is TGCGCCAGCAGCATCCACAGGGTCATGAACACTGAAGCTTTCTTT. The chain combines TRBV4-3 with TRBJ1-1; D is possibly TRBD1 (6 bases). The CDR3 has 15 residues. V was clipped by 5 bases and J by 0 bases, with 13 bases between them. Germline V gene data show CDR1 as LGHNA and CDR2 as YSLEER.

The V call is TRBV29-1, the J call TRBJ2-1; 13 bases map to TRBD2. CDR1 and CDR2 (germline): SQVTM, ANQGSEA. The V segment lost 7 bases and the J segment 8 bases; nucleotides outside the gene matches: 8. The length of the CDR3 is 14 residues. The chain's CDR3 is CSGRTSGGGDEQFF. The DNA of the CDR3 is TGCAGCGGTCGGACTAGCGGGGGCGGGGATGAGCAGTTCTTC.

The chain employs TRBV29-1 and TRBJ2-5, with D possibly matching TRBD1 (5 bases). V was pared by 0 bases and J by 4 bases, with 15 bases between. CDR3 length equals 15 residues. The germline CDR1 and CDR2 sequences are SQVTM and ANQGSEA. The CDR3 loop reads CSVEDRQGLRETQYF. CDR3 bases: TGCAGCGTTGAAGATCGGCAGGGATTAAGAGAGACCCAGTACTTC.

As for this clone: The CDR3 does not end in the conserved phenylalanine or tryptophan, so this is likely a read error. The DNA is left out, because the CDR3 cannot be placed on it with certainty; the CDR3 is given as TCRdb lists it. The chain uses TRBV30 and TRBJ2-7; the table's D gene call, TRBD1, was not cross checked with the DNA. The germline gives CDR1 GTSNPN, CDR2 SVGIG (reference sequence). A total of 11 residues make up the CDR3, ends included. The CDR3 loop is CAWSVLGAPTL.

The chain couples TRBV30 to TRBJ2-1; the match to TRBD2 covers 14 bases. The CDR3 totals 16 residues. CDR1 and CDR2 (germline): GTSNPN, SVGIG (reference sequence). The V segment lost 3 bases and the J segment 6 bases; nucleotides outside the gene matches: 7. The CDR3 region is CAWSLKTSGRANEQFF. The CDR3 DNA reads TGTGCCTGGAGCCTCAAGACTAGCGGGAGGGCCAATGAGCAGTTCTTC.

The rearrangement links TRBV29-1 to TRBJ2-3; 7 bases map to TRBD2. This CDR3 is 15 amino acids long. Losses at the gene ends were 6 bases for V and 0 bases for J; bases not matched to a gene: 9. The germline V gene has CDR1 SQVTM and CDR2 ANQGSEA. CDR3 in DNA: TGCAGCGTCGCCGACACTAGCGCTAGCACAGATACGCAGTATTTT. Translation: CSVADTSASTDTQYF.

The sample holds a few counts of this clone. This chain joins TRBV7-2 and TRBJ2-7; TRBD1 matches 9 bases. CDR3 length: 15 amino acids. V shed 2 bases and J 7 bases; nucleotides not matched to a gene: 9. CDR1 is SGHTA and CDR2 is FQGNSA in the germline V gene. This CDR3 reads CASSLPRTGVAEQYF. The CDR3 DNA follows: TGTGCCAGCAGCTTACCACGGACAGGGGTTGCGGAGCAGTACTTC.

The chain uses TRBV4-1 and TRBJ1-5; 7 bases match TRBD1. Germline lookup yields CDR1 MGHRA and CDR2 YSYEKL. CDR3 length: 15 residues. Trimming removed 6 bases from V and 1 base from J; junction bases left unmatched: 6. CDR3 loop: CASSAVTGSNQPQHF. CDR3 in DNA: TGCGCCAGCAGTGCAGTGACAGGGAGCAATCAGCCCCAGCATTTT.

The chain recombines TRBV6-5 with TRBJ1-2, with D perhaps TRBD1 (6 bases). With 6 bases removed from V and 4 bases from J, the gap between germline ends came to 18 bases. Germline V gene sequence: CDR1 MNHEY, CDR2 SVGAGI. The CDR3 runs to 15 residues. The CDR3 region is CASSAQGGTRYGYTF. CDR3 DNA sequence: TGTGCCAGCAGCGCTCAAGGGGGTACTCGCTATGGCTACACCTTC.

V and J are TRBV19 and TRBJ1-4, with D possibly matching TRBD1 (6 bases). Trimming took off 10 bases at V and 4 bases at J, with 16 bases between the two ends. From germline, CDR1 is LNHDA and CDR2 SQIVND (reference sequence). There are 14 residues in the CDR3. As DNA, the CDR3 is TGTGCCACTTCAGGGGATATGAGTAATGAAAAACTGTTTTTT. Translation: CATSGDMSNEKLFF.

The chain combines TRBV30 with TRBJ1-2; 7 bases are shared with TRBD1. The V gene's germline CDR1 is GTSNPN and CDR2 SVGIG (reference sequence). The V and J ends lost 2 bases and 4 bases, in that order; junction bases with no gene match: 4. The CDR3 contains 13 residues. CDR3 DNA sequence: TGTGCCTGGAGTCTGACAGGGACCTATGGCTACACCTTC. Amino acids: CAWSLTGTYGYTF.

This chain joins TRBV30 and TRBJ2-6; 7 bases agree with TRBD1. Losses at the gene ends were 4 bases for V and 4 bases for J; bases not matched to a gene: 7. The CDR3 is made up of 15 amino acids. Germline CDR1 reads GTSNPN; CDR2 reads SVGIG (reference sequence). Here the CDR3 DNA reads TGTGCCTGGAATCCCAGGGGGACCGGGGCCAACGTCCTGACTTTC. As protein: CAWNPRGTGANVLTF.

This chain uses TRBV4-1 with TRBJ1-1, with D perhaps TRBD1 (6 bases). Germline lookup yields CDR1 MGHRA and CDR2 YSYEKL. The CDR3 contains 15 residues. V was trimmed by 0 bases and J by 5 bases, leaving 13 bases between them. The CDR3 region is CASSQDDRGATEAFF. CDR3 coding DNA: TGCGCCAGCAGCCAAGATGATCGGGGGGCTACTGAAGCTTTCTTT.

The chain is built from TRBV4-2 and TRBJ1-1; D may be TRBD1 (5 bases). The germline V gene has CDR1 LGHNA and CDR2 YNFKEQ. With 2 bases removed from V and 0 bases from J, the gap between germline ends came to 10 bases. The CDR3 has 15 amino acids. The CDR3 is CASSQQGLMNTEAFF. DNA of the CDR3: TGTGCCAGCAGCCAACAGGGATTAATGAACACTGAAGCTTTCTTT.